The next 27 T cell receptor beta chains were all read from a single sample in a study of blood T cell repertoires in COVID-19. TCRdb's copy holds only in-frame clones and misses some; the assay was immunoSEQ multiplex PCR. The sample consists of 350,000 or so clones, approximately 88% of them appearing once. The sample taken for sequencing was peripheral blood. These receptors came from a woman aged 30 to 39 with COVID-19, enrolled during active disease.

The chain combines TRBV28 with TRBJ2-1, with 9 bases matching TRBD1. The CDR3 runs to 16 residues. V was pared by 6 bases and J by 3 bases, with 9 bases of the junction left unmatched. Germline V gives CDR1 MDHEN, CDR2 SYDVKM. The CDR3 protein is CASRLTKTGGYNEQFF. The CDR3 DNA follows: TGTGCCAGCAGACTCACTAAGACAGGGGGCTACAATGAGCAGTTCTTC.

The rearrangement links TRBV5-4 to TRBJ1-2, with 7 positions matching TRBD1. From germline, CDR1 is SGHNT and CDR2 YYREEE (reference sequence). The trim removed 3 bases at V and 2 bases at J, leaving 7 bases unmatched. The CDR3 consists of 15 residues. CDR3 region: CASSWGQRNNYGYTF. The CDR3 DNA sequence: TGTGCCAGCAGCTGGGGACAGCGAAACAACTATGGCTACACCTTC.

This clone has a single count. This chain joins TRBV9 and TRBJ1-1, with D perhaps TRBD1 (6 bases). The CDR3 has 13 amino acids. Germline CDR1 and CDR2: SGDLS and YYNGEE. The germline V and J ends were trimmed by 3 bases and 10 bases, with 16 bases remaining between them. The CDR3 nucleotides are TGTGCCAGCAGCGCCAGGACAGCCGAGGGAGCTTTCTTT. It yields the protein CASSARTAEGAFF.

The chain uses TRBV5-5 and TRBJ2-4; maybe TRBD1 (6 bases). Between the trimmed V and J ends, which lost 2 bases and 2 bases, there was a span of 8 bases. This CDR3 is built from 14 residues. Per the germline V gene, CDR1 is SGHKS and CDR2 is YYEKEE (reference sequence). The CDR3 DNA is TGTGCCAGCAGCTTCGGGACACCCAAAAACATTCAGTACTTC. Protein: CASSFGTPKNIQYF. The variable domain in full, completed from reference TRBV5-5 and TRBJ2-4, reads DAGVTQSPTHLIKTRGQQVTLRCSPISGHKSVSWYQQVLGQGPQFIFQYYEKEERGRGNFPDRFSARQFPNYSSELNVNALLLGDSALYLCASSFGTPKNIQYFGAGTRLSVL.

The V and J genes are TRBV6-6 and TRBJ1-2, with a tentative D call TRBD1 (6 bases). This CDR3 region has 14 residues. Deletions cut 5 bases from V and 8 bases from J, with 18 bases between. Germline CDR1 reads MNHNY; CDR2 reads SVGAGI (reference sequence). The CDR3 nucleotides are TGTGCCAGCAGTCACAGTCCCGGGACATGGGGCTACACCTTC. Protein: CASSHSPGTWGYTF.

V and J are TRBV6-1 and TRBJ1-1; the match to TRBD1 covers 7 bases. The CDR3 spans 18 residues. The junction had 10 bases not matched to a gene; V was cut back by 0 bases and J by 0 bases. Germline assignment: CDR1 MNHNS and CDR2 SASEGT. CDR3 DNA: TGTGCCAGCAGTGAAGCCCTTATGACAGGGCAGATGAACACTGAAGCTTTCTTT. This translates into CASSEALMTGQMNTEAFF.

The chain employs TRBV29-1 and TRBJ1-2; maybe TRBD1 (6 bases). Trimming left V 5 bases short and J 0 bases short, with 16 bases between. The CDR3 totals 15 residues. Germline CDR1 and CDR2: SQVTM and ANQGSEA. The CDR3 region is CSVPFTGNANYGYTF. The CDR3 nucleotides read TGCAGCGTTCCCTTTACAGGGAATGCTAACTATGGCTACACCTTC. Filled out from reference TRBV29-1 and TRBJ1-2, the complete variable domain reads SAVISQKPSRDICQRGTSLTIQCQVDSQVTMMFWYRQQPGQSLTLIATANQGSEATYESGFVIDKFPISRPNLTFSTLTVSNMSPEDSSIYLCSVPFTGNANYGYTFGSGTRLTVV.

The chain joins TRBV20-1 to TRBJ1-2, with 8 positions matching TRBD1. Germline CDR1 and CDR2: DFQATT and SNEGSKA (reference sequence). CDR3 length equals 16 residues. V shed 3 bases, J shed 5 bases, and the junction held 14 bases outside the gene matches. The CDR3 spells CSASGARGQAEYGYTF. The DNA for the CDR3 is TGCAGTGCTAGTGGGGCTAGGGGACAGGCTGAATATGGCTACACCTTC.

The V gene is TRBV4-3, the J gene TRBJ1-4; maybe TRBD1 (6 bases). Looked up from germline, CDR1 is LGHNA and CDR2 is YSLEER. With 0 bases removed from V and 3 bases from J, the gap between germline ends came to 11 bases. The CDR3 runs 16 residues. The CDR3 nucleotides are TGCGCCAGCAGCCAAGATACAGGGCTGGCTAATGAAAAACTGTTTTTT. It yields the protein CASSQDTGLANEKLFF.

Only one count was recorded for this clone. This rearrangement joins TRBV10-2 to TRBJ1-1; TRBD1 agrees at 7 bases. Germline CDR1 and CDR2: WSHSY and SAAADI. V was pared by 5 bases and J by 4 bases, with 1 base of the junction left unmatched. This CDR3 comprises 12 residues. CDR3 bases: TGCGCCAGCAGTCCAGGGGGCACTGAAGCTTTCTTT. This encodes CASSPGGTEAFF.

The chain carries TRBV7-2 and TRBJ2-5, with D tentatively TRBD2 (5 bases). The CDR3 is made up of 14 amino acids. Germline CDR1 and CDR2: SGHTA and FQGNSA. V lost 4 bases and J lost 3, with 12 bases in between. The DNA of the CDR3 is TGTGCCAGCAGCTCCGTAGCGAGGGAAGAGACCCAGTACTTC. Protein sequence: CASSSVAREETQYF. Variable domain in full (rest from reference TRBV7-2 and TRBJ2-5): GAGVSQSPSNKVTEKGKDVELRCDPISGHTALYWYRQSLGQGLEFLIYFQGNSAPDKSGLPSDRFSAERTGGSVSTLTIQRTQQEDSAVYLCASSSVAREETQYFGPGTRLLVL.

The chain recombines TRBV15 with TRBJ1-4; TRBD1 agrees at 9 bases. V shed 0 bases and J 7 bases; nucleotides not matched to a gene: 12. Germline V gene data show CDR1 as LNHNV and CDR2 as YYDKDF (reference sequence). The CDR3 has 18 residues. DNA of the CDR3: TGTGCCACCAGCAGAGATATTCGGGAGACAGGGGGTGGTGAAAAACTGTTTTTT. Translated, it gives CATSRDIRETGGGEKLFF.

This clone was observed a handful of times. The chain combines TRBV18 with TRBJ1-1; D is uncertain. Trimming removed 0 bases at V and 4 bases at J, with 12 bases between. The CDR3 length is 15 residues. Germline CDR1 KGHSH, CDR2 LQKENI. The CDR3 coding sequence is TGTGCCAGCTCACCACCGATCCGCCCCGGCACTGAAGCTTTCTTT. It specifies CASSPPIRPGTEAFF.

The rearrangement links TRBV27 to TRBJ1-6, with D unclear. CDR3 size: 13 residues. The V end was cut by 7 bases, the J end by 5 bases, with 9 bases between. Germline values: CDR1 MNHEY, CDR2 SMNVEV (reference sequence). The CDR3, as DNA: TGTGCCAGCATCCCAGAAAATAATTCACCCCTCCACTTT. Protein sequence: CASIPENNSPLHF.

This chain links TRBV7-2 with TRBJ2-3; 7 nucleotides agree with TRBD1. The CDR3 has 14 residues. Per the germline V gene, CDR1 is SGHTA and CDR2 is FQGNSA. V shed 3 bases, J shed 6 bases, and the junction held 6 bases outside the gene matches. CDR3 sequence (DNA): TGTGCCAGCAGCTTCCTAACAGGGGCGGATACGCAGTATTTT. The encoded protein is CASSFLTGADTQYF. Full variable domain (outside the CDR3, taken from reference TRBV7-2 and TRBJ2-3): GAGVSQSPSNKVTEKGKDVELRCDPISGHTALYWYRQSLGQGLEFLIYFQGNSAPDKSGLPSDRFSAERTGGSVSTLTIQRTQQEDSAVYLCASSFLTGADTQYFGPGTRLTVL.

The V and J genes are TRBV12-3 or TRBV12-4 and TRBJ2-7; weak D call: TRBD1 (6 bases). The CDR3 is 13 amino acids. V was shortened by 4 bases and J by 3 bases, with 10 bases between the two germline ends. CDR3 sequence reads: CASSSGQYYEQYF. The CDR3 DNA reads TGTGCCAGCAGTTCCGGACAGTACTACGAGCAGTACTTC.

The chain is built from TRBV21-1 and TRBJ1-4; the DNA was not used to check the table's D call, TRBD1. TRBV21-1 is a pseudogene locus. The CDR3 is 15 amino acids. CDR3 nucleotides: TGTGCCAGCAGCACTAAACAGGGCCAAGGTGAAAAACTGTTTTTT. It yields the protein CASSTKQGQGEKLFF.

The genes are TRBV11-2 and TRBJ2-7; 8 nucleotides match TRBD1. The germline CDR1 and CDR2 sequences are SGHAT and FQNNGV. The CDR3 is 18 amino acids. J gave up 3 bases and V 5 bases, and 18 bases lay outside the gene matches. For the CDR3, the DNA is TGTGCCAGCAGCGCAGGACAGGGAATACGGAATCGGCTCTACGAGCAGTACGTC. Its protein is CASSAGQGIRNRLYEQYV.

The chain joins TRBV2 to TRBJ2-3, with D possibly TRBD2 on 5 matching bases. V shed 5 bases and J shed 9 bases, with 15 bases lying between them. The CDR3 consists of 13 residues. Germline lookup yields CDR1 SNHLY and CDR2 FYNNEI. The CDR3 is CASSKGLVPTQYF. The DNA for the CDR3 is TGTGCCAGCAGTAAAGGACTGGTTCCCACGCAGTATTTT.

This chain joins TRBV6-5 and TRBJ2-2, with D possibly TRBD1 on 5 matching bases. Deletions cut 6 bases from V and 4 bases from J, with 15 bases between. The CDR3 spans 15 residues. In germline, CDR1 is MNHEY, CDR2 SVGAGI. The CDR3 reads CASRPRGAGTGELFF. The CDR3 DNA follows: TGTGCCAGCAGACCTAGGGGCGCCGGCACCGGGGAGCTGTTTTTT.

The J gene is TRBJ1-1, the V gene TRBV5-1, with 7 nucleotides matching TRBD1. The CDR3 runs 14 residues. The J segment lost 1 base and the V segment lost 4 bases, leaving 4 bases of the junction unmatched. In germline, CDR1 is SGHRS, CDR2 YFSETQ. CDR3 DNA: TGCGCCAGCAGCGGTAGGACAGGGAACACTGAAGCTTTCTTT. This codes for CASSGRTGNTEAFF.

The J gene is TRBJ1-1, the V gene TRBV6-6; D not certain. CDR1 MNHNY and CDR2 SVGAGI come from the germline V gene (reference sequence). Trimming left V 5 bases short and J 6 bases short, with 13 bases between. The CDR3 contains 13 residues. The CDR3 region is CASSAQQKSEAFF. CDR3 DNA: TGTGCCAGCAGTGCCCAACAGAAATCTGAAGCTTTCTTT.

This clone was counted between two and nine times. This sequence joins TRBV11-2 and TRBJ1-6; D is unresolved. CDR3 length equals 16 residues. Germline values: CDR1 SGHAT, CDR2 FQNNGV. V gave up 1 base and J gave up 4 bases, with 11 bases separating them. The CDR3 sequence: CASSLGRDTYNSPLHF. The CDR3 nucleotides read TGTGCCAGCAGCTTAGGAAGAGACACTTATAATTCACCCCTCCACTTT.

This clone was seen once. This chain connects TRBV18 to TRBJ1-2, with 9 bases aligning to TRBD1. The CDR3 loop spans 18 amino acids. CDR1 is KGHSH and CDR2 is LQKENI in the germline V gene. With V trimmed by 0 bases and J by 0 bases, 8 bases remained unmatched. CDR3 in DNA: TGTGCCAGCTCACCACCGGGACAGGGATCCCTAGCTAACTATGGCTACACCTTC. This gives the protein CASSPPGQGSLANYGYTF.

This rearrangement joins TRBV30 to TRBJ1-2; TRBD1 aligns across 8 bases. V gave up 7 bases and J gave up 8 bases; unmatched junction bases: 6. The CDR3 has 11 residues. Germline V gene lookup returns CDR1 GTSNPN and CDR2 SVGIG (reference sequence). In DNA form, the CDR3 reads TGTGCCTCTCAGGGGGCGCGAGGCTACACCTTC. Residues: CASQGARGYTF.

Details on this clone: This same CDR3 is encoded by further DNA sequences in the sample. The chain employs TRBV18 and TRBJ1-2; 7 bases agree with TRBD1. Germline CDR1 reads KGHSH; CDR2 reads LQKENI. V shed 6 bases, J shed 3 bases, and the junction held 4 bases outside the gene matches. The CDR3 is 13 residues long. The CDR3 spells CASSPGQDYGYTF. Here the CDR3 DNA reads TGTGCCAGCTCCCCCGGACAGGACTATGGCTACACCTTC.

In its sample, this clone was seen a few times. Compared with germline, one end of the junction differs, possibly owing to a read error. This chain links TRBV24-1 with TRBJ1-5, with D maybe TRBD1 (6 bases). The CDR3 consists of 17 residues. Germline V gives CDR1 KGHDR, CDR2 SFDVKD. This CDR3 is CLTTRGAGRFCNQPQHF. In DNA, the CDR3 is TGCCTAACAACCCGGGGGGCAGGGCGTTTTTGCAATCAGCCCCAGCATTTT.